This T cell receptor beta chain was sequenced in a study of beta chain features in type 1 diabetes. Findings and limits, study-wide: In all four CD4+ subsets, TCRB CDR3 length was significantly, moderately reduced in type 1 diabetes.

The CDR3 sequence is 14 residues long. Trimming stripped 3 bases from V and 3 bases from J, with 11 bases between. Germline CDR1 reads MNHNS; CDR2 reads SASEGT. The investigators reverse transcribed all of the isolated RNA, so they sequenced expressed TCRB transcripts. TCRdb's copy holds only in-frame clones and misses some; the assay was immunoSEQ multiplex PCR. This sample has roughly 100,000 clones, with 28% found just once. This clone was observed a handful of times. Its antigen remains unidentified. The chain combines TRBV6-1 with TRBJ1-2; a possible D gene is TRBD1 (6 bases). The source of this sequence is a woman under 30 with type 1 diabetes. The sample consisted of central memory CD4+ T cells from blood. This CDR3 reads CASSEGQDYYGYTF. CDR3 DNA sequence: TGTGCCAGCAGTGAGGGACAAGACTACTATGGCTACACCTTC.